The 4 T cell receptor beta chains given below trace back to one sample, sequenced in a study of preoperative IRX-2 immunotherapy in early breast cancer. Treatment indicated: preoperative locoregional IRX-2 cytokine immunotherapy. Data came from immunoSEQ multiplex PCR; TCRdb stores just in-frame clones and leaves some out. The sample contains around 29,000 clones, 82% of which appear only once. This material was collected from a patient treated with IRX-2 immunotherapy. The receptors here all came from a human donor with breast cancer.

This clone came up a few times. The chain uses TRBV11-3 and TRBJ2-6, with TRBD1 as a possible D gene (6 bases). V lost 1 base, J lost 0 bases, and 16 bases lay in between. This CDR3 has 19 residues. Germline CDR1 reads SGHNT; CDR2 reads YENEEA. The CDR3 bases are TGTGCCAGCAGCTTAGGGGGAGCAGGGGTCCTCTCTGGGGCCAACGTCCTGACTTTC. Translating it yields CASSLGGAGVLSGANVLTF.

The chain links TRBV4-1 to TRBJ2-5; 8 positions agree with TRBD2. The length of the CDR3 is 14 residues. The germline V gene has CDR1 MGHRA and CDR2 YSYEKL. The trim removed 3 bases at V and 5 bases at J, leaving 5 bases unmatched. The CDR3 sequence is CASSHRGGLETQYF. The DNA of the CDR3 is TGCGCCAGCAGCCATCGGGGGGGCCTGGAGACCCAGTACTTC.

DNA for the CDR3: TGTGCCAGCAGTCCCCGGGACGGTGACTACGAGCAGTACTTC. Translated: CASSPRDGDYEQYF. The rearrangement joins TRBV6-8 to TRBJ2-7, with D perhaps TRBD1 or TRBD2 (5 bases each). The CDR3 is made up of 14 amino acids. Looked up from germline, CDR1 is MNHGY and CDR2 is SAAAGT. Trimming stripped 5 bases from V and 3 bases from J, with 14 bases between.

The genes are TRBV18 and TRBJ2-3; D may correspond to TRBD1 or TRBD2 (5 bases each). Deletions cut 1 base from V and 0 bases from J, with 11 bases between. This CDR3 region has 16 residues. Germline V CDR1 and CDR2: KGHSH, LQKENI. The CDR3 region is CASSPLIRGSTDTQYF. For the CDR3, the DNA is TGTGCCAGCTCACCACTCATCCGGGGCAGCACAGATACGCAGTATTTT.